Below, one T cell receptor (beta chain) is given with its context. Antigen unknown. This specimen belongs to a study of T cells in Graves' hyperthyroidism and ophthalmopathy. The TCR beta CDR3 regions underwent amplification using RNA transcripts as the source. The study used the HTBI primer set for a first-round RT-PCR of the TCR CDR3. MiXCR was run by TCRdb on the multiplex PCR reads, yielding one entry per CDR3 protein. The sample includes hundreds of thousands of distinct CDR3 sequences, more than 12% of them seen just once. V trimming: 4 bases; J trimming: 6 bases; junction bases outside the gene matches: 6. This CDR3 spans 14 amino acids. In germline, CDR1 is MNHEY, CDR2 SVGEGT. Study-level points and caveats: Ophthalmopathy and stable hyperthyroidism were separated by a 13 V-J model.

What was sequenced was blood. The TCR sequence derives from a woman between 50 and 59 years old with Graves' ophthalmopathy. This chain connects TRBV6-2 or TRBV6-3 to TRBJ1-2; 9 bases line up with TRBD1. The CDR3 sequence: CASSFWTGADGYTF. The CDR3, as DNA: TGTGCCAGCAGTTTCTGGACAGGGGCAGATGGCTACACCTTC.